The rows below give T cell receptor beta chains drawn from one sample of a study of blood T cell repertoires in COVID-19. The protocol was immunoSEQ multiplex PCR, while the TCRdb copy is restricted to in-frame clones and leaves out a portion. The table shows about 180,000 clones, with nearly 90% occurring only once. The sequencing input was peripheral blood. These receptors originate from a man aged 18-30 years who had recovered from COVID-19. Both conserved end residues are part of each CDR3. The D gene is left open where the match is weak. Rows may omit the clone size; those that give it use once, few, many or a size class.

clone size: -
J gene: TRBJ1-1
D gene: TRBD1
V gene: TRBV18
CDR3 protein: CASSRDRGDTEAFF
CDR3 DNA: TGTGCCAGCTCACGCGACAGGGGGGACACTGAAGCTTTCTTT

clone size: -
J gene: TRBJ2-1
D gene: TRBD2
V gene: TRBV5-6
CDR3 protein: CASSSGRSGSDEQFF
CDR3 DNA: TGTGCCAGCAGCTCGGGGCGTAGCGGGAGCGATGAGCAGTTCTTC

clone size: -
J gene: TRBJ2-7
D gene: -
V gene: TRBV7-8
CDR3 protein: CASSLRQGLGGYEQYF
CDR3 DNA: TGTGCCAGCAGCTTGCGTCAGGGTCTCGGTGGGTACGAGCAGTACTTC

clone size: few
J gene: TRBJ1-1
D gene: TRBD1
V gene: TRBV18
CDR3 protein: CASSPRQGVDTEAFF
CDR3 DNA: TGTGCCAGCTCACCACGGCAGGGGGTGGACACTGAAGCTTTCTTT

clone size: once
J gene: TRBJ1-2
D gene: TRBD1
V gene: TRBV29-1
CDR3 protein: CSVATGGGDYGYTF
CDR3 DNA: TGCAGCGTTGCTACAGGGGGCGGGGACTATGGCTACACCTTC

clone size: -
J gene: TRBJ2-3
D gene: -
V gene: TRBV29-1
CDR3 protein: CSVDWQSGDTQYF
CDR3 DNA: TGCAGCGTTGATTGGCAGTCGGGAGATACGCAGTATTTT

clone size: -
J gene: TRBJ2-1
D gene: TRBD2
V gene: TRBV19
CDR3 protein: CASSPLLRGGIEDEQFF
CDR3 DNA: TGTGCCAGTAGCCCTCTCTTAAGGGGAGGGATTGAGGATGAGCAGTTCTTC

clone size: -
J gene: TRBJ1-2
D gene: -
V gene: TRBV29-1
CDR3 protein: CSVEQNYGYTF
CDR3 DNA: TGCAGCGTTGAACAGAACTATGGCTACACCTTC

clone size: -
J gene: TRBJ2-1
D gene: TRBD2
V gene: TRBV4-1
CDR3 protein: CASSQDVAGAYNEQFF
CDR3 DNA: TGCGCCAGCAGCCAAGATGTAGCGGGAGCGTACAATGAGCAGTTCTTC

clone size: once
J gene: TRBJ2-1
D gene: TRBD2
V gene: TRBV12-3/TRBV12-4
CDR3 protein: CASWGGYEQFF
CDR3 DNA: TGTGCCAGCTGGGGGGGTTATGAGCAGTTCTTC

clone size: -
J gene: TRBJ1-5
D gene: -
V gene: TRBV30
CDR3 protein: CAWAGGGNQPQHF
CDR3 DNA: TGTGCCTGGGCGGGGGGTGGCAATCAGCCCCAGCATTTT

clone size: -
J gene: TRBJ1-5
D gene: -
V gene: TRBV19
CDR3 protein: CASSTTGTNQPQHF
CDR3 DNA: TGTGCCAGTAGTACCACAGGGACCAATCAGCCCCAGCATTTT

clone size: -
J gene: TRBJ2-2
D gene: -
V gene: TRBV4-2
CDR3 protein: CASSYAASGFTGELFF
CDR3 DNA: TGTGCCAGCAGCTATGCCGCGTCGGGGTTCACCGGGGAGCTGTTTTTT

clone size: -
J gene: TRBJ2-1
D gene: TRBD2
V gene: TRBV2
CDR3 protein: CASTWTSGGQEQFF
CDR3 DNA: TGTGCCAGCACATGGACTAGCGGGGGGCAGGAGCAGTTCTTC

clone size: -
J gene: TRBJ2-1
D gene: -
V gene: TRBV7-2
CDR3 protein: CASSLLQWGPSYNEQFF
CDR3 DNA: TGTGCCAGCAGCTTACTGCAGTGGGGGCCCTCCTACAATGAGCAGTTCTTC

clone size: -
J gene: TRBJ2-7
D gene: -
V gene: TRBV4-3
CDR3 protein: CASSQDPYGVNEQYF
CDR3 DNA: TGCGCCAGCAGCCAAGACCCGTACGGGGTCAACGAGCAGTACTTC

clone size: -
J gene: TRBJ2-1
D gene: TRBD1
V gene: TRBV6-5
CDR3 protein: CASSYGGQVNRVVFF
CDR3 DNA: TGTGCCAGCAGTTACGGGGGACAGGTGAACCGCGTGGTGTTCTTC

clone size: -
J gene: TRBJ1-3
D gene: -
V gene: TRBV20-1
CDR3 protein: CSASAEFRGNTIYF
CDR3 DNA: TGCAGTGCTAGTGCGGAGTTTAGGGGAAACACCATATATTTT

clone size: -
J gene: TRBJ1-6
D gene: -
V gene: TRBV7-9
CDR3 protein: CASSRGSGGFDSPLHF
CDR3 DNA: TGTGCCAGCAGCAGGGGGTCGGGAGGTTTTGATTCACCCCTCCACTTT

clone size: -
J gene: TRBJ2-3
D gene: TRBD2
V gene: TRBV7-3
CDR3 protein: CASSLQGGFGTDTQYF
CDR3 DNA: TGTGCCAGCAGCTTGCAGGGAGGGTTCGGCACAGATACGCAGTATTTT

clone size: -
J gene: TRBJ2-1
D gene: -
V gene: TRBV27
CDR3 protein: CASTRLQLGGEQFF
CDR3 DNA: TGTGCCAGTACACGCCTCCAGCTGGGCGGGGAGCAGTTCTTC

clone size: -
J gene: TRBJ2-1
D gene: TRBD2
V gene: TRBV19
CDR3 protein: CASSISGSGYEQFF
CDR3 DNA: TGTGCCAGTAGTATTAGCGGGAGTGGTTATGAGCAGTTCTTC

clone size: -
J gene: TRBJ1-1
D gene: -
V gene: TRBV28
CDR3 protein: CASRGRGSGEAFF
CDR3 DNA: TGTGCCAGCAGAGGCAGGGGATCTGGTGAAGCTTTCTTT

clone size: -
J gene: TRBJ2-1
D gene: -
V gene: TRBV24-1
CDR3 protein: CATSATGFSEQFF
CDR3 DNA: TGTGCCACCAGTGCCACAGGGTTTTCTGAGCAGTTCTTC

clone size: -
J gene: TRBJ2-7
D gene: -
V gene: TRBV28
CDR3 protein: CASSLTAGTYEQYF
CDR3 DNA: TGTGCCAGCAGTTTGACCGCAGGAACCTACGAGCAGTACTTC

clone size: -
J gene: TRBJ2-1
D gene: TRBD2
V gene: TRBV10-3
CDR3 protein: CATQTTGSGYSSYNEQFF
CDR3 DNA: TGTGCCACCCAAACGACGGGTAGCGGGTACAGCTCCTACAATGAGCAGTTCTTC

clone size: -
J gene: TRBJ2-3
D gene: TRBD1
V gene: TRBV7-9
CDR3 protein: CASSSSGQGFGDTQYF
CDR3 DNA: TGTGCCAGCAGCTCTTCTGGACAGGGTTTCGGAGATACGCAGTATTTT

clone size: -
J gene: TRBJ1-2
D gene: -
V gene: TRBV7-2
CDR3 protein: CASSLMSPSGYTF
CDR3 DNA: TGTGCCAGCAGCTTGATGAGCCCCTCGGGCTACACCTTC

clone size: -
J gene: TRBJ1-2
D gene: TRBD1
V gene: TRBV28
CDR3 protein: CASGEDRSGGYTF
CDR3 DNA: TGTGCCAGCGGGGAGGACAGGTCGGGGGGCTACACCTTC

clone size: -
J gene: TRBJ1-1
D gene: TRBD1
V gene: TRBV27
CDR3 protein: CASRPWDRLNTEAFF
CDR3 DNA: TGTGCCAGCCGTCCCTGGGACAGGTTGAACACTGAAGCTTTCTTT

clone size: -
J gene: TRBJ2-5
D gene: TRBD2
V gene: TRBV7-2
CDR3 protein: CASSLDGTSGSWHF
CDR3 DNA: TGTGCCAGCAGCTTAGATGGGACTAGCGGGAGCTGGCACTTC

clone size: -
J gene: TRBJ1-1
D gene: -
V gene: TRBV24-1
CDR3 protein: CATSDFDSPEAFF
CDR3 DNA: TGTGCCACCAGTGATTTTGACAGTCCTGAAGCTTTCTTT

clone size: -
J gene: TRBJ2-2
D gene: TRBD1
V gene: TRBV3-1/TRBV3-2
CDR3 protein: CASRHGQGAIGELFF
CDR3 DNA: TGTGCCAGCAGACATGGACAGGGGGCAATCGGGGAGCTGTTTTTT

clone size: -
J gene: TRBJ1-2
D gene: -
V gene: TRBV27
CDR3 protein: CASSLNRDKKYSYTF
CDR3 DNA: TGTGCCAGCAGTTTAAATCGGGACAAAAAATACTCCTACACCTTC

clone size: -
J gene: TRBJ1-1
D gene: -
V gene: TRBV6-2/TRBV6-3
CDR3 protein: CASSYSQGGLITEAFF
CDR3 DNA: TGTGCCAGCAGTTACTCGCAAGGCGGACTGATCACTGAAGCTTTCTTT

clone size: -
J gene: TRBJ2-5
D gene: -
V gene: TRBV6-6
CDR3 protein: CASSPGPGRYTQETQYF
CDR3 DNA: TGTGCCAGCAGTCCGGGCCCCGGGAGATATACCCAAGAGACCCAGTACTTC

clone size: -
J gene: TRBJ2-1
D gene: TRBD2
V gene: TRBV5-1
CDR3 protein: CASSRESGRANEQFF
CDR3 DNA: TGCGCCAGCAGCCGAGAGAGCGGGAGGGCCAATGAGCAGTTCTTC

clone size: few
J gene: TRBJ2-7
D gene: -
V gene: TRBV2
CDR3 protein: CASSEVNSSPYEQYF
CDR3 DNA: TGTGCCAGCAGTGAAGTAAACAGTTCACCCTACGAGCAGTACTTC

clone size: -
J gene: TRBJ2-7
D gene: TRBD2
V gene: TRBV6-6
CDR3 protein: CASSYPSGSSYEQYF
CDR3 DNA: TGTGCCAGCAGTTACCCTAGCGGTAGCTCCTACGAGCAGTACTTC

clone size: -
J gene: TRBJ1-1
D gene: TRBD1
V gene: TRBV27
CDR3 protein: CASSRRTGGSTEAFF
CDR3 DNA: TGTGCCAGCAGCCGACGAACAGGGGGAAGCACTGAAGCTTTCTTT

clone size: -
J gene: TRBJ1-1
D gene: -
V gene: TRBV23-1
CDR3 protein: CASTGGQNFRDTEAFF
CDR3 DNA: TGCGCCAGCACTGGCGGACAGAATTTTCGAGACACTGAAGCTTTCTTT

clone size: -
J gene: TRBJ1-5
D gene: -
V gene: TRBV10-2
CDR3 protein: CASSLTGNQPQHF
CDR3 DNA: TGCGCCAGCAGTTTGACAGGTAATCAGCCCCAGCATTTT

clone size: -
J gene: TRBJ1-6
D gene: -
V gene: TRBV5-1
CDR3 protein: CASSLGQTTSPLHF
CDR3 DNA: TGCGCCAGCAGCTTGGGGCAGACAACTTCACCCCTCCACTTT